Presented here are 13 T cell receptor beta chains from one specimen sequenced in a study of blood T cell repertoires in COVID-19. Only in-frame clones appear in the TCRdb table, and some are missing; sequencing was by immunoSEQ multiplex PCR. This sample carries around 100,000 clones, about 88% of them seen once, and the ten largest clones take 2% to 2.5%. Sequenced input: peripheral blood. These receptors were taken from a human donor in a cohort sampled during active COVID-19.

The chain joins TRBV7-2 to TRBJ2-7; 9 positions agree with TRBD2. The CDR3 runs 16 residues. Per the germline V gene, CDR1 is SGHTA and CDR2 is FQGNSA. The junction had 14 bases not matched to a gene; V was cut back by 9 bases and J by 2 bases. The CDR3 region has the DNA TGTGCCAGTCAGCGAAGCGGGGGGCCGCACCCCTACGAGCAGTACTTC. This translates into CASQRSGGPHPYEQYF.

The chain recombines TRBV7-2 with TRBJ1-2; TRBD1 matches 7 bases. The CDR3 has 14 amino acids. The V and J ends lost 5 bases and 3 bases, in that order; junction bases with no gene match: 6. CDR1 and CDR2 (germline): SGHTA, FQGNSA. CDR3 in amino acids: CASSALRGDYGYTF. The CDR3 region has the DNA TGTGCCAGCAGCGCCCTCAGGGGGGACTATGGCTACACCTTC.

There are a few counts of this clone. The chain has TRBV28 and TRBJ1-5; 8 bases align to TRBD1. Looked up from germline, CDR1 is MDHEN and CDR2 is SYDVKM. CDR3 length: 13 residues. J gave up 11 bases and V 2 bases, and 5 bases lay outside the gene matches. DNA for the CDR3: TGTGCCAGCAGTTTAGAATCGGGACAGGCCCAGCATTTT. Translating it yields CASSLESGQAQHF.

The chain joins TRBV12-2 to TRBJ1-2; whether TRBD1, the table's D call, matches the DNA was not checked. TRBV12-2 constitutes a pseudogene. There are 16 residues in the CDR3. The CDR3 DNA reads as TGTGCAAGTCGCCACCAAGGGACAGGGGGCGGGTATGGCTACACCTTC. As protein: CASRHQGTGGGYGYTF.

The genes are TRBV2 and TRBJ2-7; D remains ambiguous. There are 11 residues in the CDR3. Trimming took 4 bases from V and 3 from J, leaving 4 bases between them. Germline CDR1 reads SNHLY; CDR2 reads FYNNEI. The CDR3 spells CASSGLYEQYF. The CDR3 nucleotides are TGTGCCAGCAGTGGTCTCTACGAGCAGTACTTC.

The V call is TRBV2, the J call TRBJ2-3; TRBD2 is a possible D gene (6 bases). Germline V gene lookup returns CDR1 SNHLY and CDR2 FYNNEI. Between the trimmed V and J ends, which lost 7 bases and 4 bases, there was a span of 15 bases. This CDR3 has 14 amino acids. The CDR3 here is CASKEGNAADTQYF. CDR3 in DNA: TGTGCCAGCAAGGAGGGGAATGCCGCAGATACGCAGTATTTT.

This clone occurred a few times. This chain joins TRBV12-3 or TRBV12-4 and TRBJ2-7, with TRBD1 as a possible D gene (5 bases). Trimming removed 6 bases at V and 9 bases at J, with 18 bases between. This CDR3 region has 13 residues. Here the CDR3 DNA reads TGTGCCAGCAGCACCCAGTCAGGTGGGGCGCAGTACTTC. Protein: CASSTQSGGAQYF.

The V call is TRBV9, the J call TRBJ1-1, with a weak D call TRBD1 (5 bases). The CDR3 consists of 16 residues. Germline V gene data show CDR1 as SGDLS and CDR2 as YYNGEE. Trimming pared 2 bases from V and 4 bases from J, leaving 18 bases between. The DNA for the CDR3 is TGTGCCAGCAGCGTTCCCCCGGGACTGGGGGGCACTGAAGCTTTCTTT. It translates to CASSVPPGLGGTEAFF.

The genes are TRBV11-3 and TRBJ2-1; D unresolved. The CDR3 length is 14 residues. Trimming pared 5 bases from V and 6 bases from J, leaving 14 bases between. Germline loops: CDR1 SGHNT, CDR2 YENEEA. Here the CDR3 reads CASSLLQSSNEQFF. CDR3 nucleotide sequence: TGTGCCAGCAGCCTTCTACAGTCCAGCAATGAGCAGTTCTTC.

This rearrangement joins TRBV28 to TRBJ2-5; TRBD2 matches 12 bases. Germline lookup yields CDR1 MDHEN and CDR2 SYDVKM. The J segment lost 3 bases and the V segment lost 6 bases, leaving 8 bases of the junction unmatched. The CDR3 length is 16 residues. The CDR3 here is CASRAGLAGTKETQYF. Here the CDR3 DNA reads TGTGCCAGCAGGGCGGGACTAGCGGGCACGAAAGAGACCCAGTACTTC.

The chain combines TRBV7-9 with TRBJ1-6; D gene unclear. Germline loops: CDR1 SEHNR, CDR2 FQNEAQ (reference sequence). This CDR3 is built from 17 residues. The germline V and J ends were trimmed by 5 bases and 0 bases, with 14 bases remaining between them. CDR3 nucleotide sequence: TGTGCCAGCAGCCGCGGTGAGGGTAGCTCCTATAATTCACCCCTCCACTTT. Amino acid sequence: CASSRGEGSSYNSPLHF.

This clone appeared once. This chain connects TRBV19 to TRBJ1-2, with D maybe TRBD1 (5 bases). The CDR3 extends over 13 amino acids. Deletions cut 0 bases from V and 13 bases from J, with 15 bases between. CDR1 is LNHDA, CDR2 SQIVND, per germline (reference sequence). This chain's CDR3 is CASSIDQQAPGTF. DNA of the CDR3: TGTGCCAGTAGTATAGATCAACAGGCCCCTGGCACCTTC.

The chain carries TRBV29-1 and TRBJ2-5, with 14 positions matching TRBD2. Germline V lookup: CDR1 SQVTM, CDR2 ANQGSEA. This CDR3 is 16 amino acids long. The J segment lost 5 bases and the V segment lost 5 bases, leaving 10 bases of the junction unmatched. The CDR3 region has the DNA TGCAGCGTTACCCCGACTAGCGGGGGGGCCGCGGAGACCCAGTACTTC. This encodes CSVTPTSGGAAETQYF.